The next 10 T cell receptor beta chains were all read from a single sample in a study of blood T cell repertoires in COVID-19. Only in-frame clones appear in the TCRdb table, and some are missing; sequencing was by immunoSEQ multiplex PCR. Of about 59,000 clones listed, less than 80% were seen once; the top ten hold under 3.5%. Sequencing was done on a sample of peripheral blood. The origin of the receptors is a man aged 55 to 69 with acute or convalescent COVID-19.

The chain is built from TRBV6-5 and TRBJ1-1; no firm D call. The CDR3 has 13 residues. Germline CDR1 MNHEY, CDR2 SVGAGI. V was cut by 8 bases and J by 0 bases, with 10 bases left in between. The CDR3 spells CASGSTLNTEAFF. As DNA, the CDR3 is TGTGCCAGCGGGAGCACTTTGAACACTGAAGCTTTCTTT.

This chain links TRBV4-1 with TRBJ1-4, with D tentatively TRBD1 (6 bases). The CDR3 runs 16 residues. Trimming removed 5 bases from V and 6 bases from J, with 19 bases in between. Germline V lookup: CDR1 MGHRA, CDR2 YSYEKL. The CDR3 spells CASSERPGGADEKLFF. In nucleotides, the CDR3 is TGCGCCAGCAGCGAAAGGCCTGGGGGCGCGGATGAAAAACTGTTTTTT.

The chain couples TRBV10-3 to TRBJ1-5; D unresolved. The length of the CDR3 is 13 residues. V was cut by 7 bases and J by 4 bases, with 11 bases left in between. CDR1 is ENHRY, CDR2 SYGVKD, per germline. CDR3 region: CAITDSVNQPQHF. In nucleotides, the CDR3 is TGTGCCATCACCGACTCGGTAAATCAGCCCCAGCATTTT.

V and J are TRBV5-6 and TRBJ2-2, with TRBD2 as a possible D gene (5 bases). The CDR3 has 13 residues. V was shortened by 0 bases and J by 7 bases, with 7 bases between the two germline ends. Germline V gene data show CDR1 as SGHDT and CDR2 as YYEEEE. CDR3 bases: TGTGCCAGCAGCTTGGGGCGGGTCGGGGAGCTGTTTTTT. This encodes CASSLGRVGELFF.

CDR3 amino acids: CASNLAGASTGELFF. The CDR3 DNA follows: TGTGCCAGCAACCTAGCGGGAGCCAGCACCGGGGAGCTGTTTTTT. The chain has TRBV5-5 and TRBJ2-2; TRBD2 matches at 10 bases. CDR1 is SGHKS, CDR2 YYEKEE, per germline (reference sequence). CDR3 length equals 15 residues. The V gene end was trimmed by 6 bases and the J gene end by 4 bases; junction bases not matched to a gene: 6.

The chain combines TRBV6-5 with TRBJ2-1, with 8 bases fitting TRBD1. Germline CDR1 reads MNHEY; CDR2 reads SVGAGI. Losses at the gene ends were 6 bases for V and 7 bases for J; bases not matched to a gene: 5. The CDR3 is 13 residues long. The CDR3 loop reads CASRDRALNEQFF. Written as DNA, the CDR3 is TGTGCCAGCAGGGACAGGGCCTTGAATGAGCAGTTCTTC.

V gene TRBV7-3 combines with J gene TRBJ2-3; unclear D gene. The V end was cut by 4 bases, the J end by 6 bases, with 11 bases between. CDR3 length: 13 residues. Looked up from germline, CDR1 is SGHTA and CDR2 is FQGTGA. The CDR3, as DNA: TGTGCCAGCAGCTCTAGAGTTAGGGATACGCAGTATTTT. Translation: CASSSRVRDTQYF.

The chain recombines TRBV4-2 with TRBJ1-5, with D possibly being TRBD1 (6 bases). In germline, CDR1 is LGHNA, CDR2 YNFKEQ. The CDR3 covers 17 residues. V was clipped by 0 bases and J by 7 bases, with 19 bases between them. This CDR3 is CASSQDLTRTVLQPQHF. The CDR3 DNA sequence: TGTGCCAGCAGCCAAGACCTTACCAGGACAGTTCTACAGCCCCAGCATTTT.

The rearrangement links TRBV25-1 to TRBJ2-3; 7 bases agree with TRBD1. In germline, CDR1 is MGHDK, CDR2 SYGVNS. V shed 4 bases, J shed 4 bases, and the junction held 2 bases outside the gene matches. This CDR3 has 13 residues. The CDR3 spells CASSVQGADTQYF. The CDR3 DNA is TGTGCCAGCAGTGTCCAGGGGGCAGATACGCAGTATTTT.

The V call is TRBV28, the J call TRBJ2-5, with D possibly TRBD1 on 6 matching bases. The CDR3 consists of 15 residues. Germline CDR1 and CDR2: MDHEN and SYDVKM. V gave up 6 bases and J gave up 7 bases, with 21 bases separating them. The CDR3 is CASRYPGVPHGTQYF. DNA of the CDR3: TGTGCCAGCAGATATCCAGGGGTTCCCCACGGGACCCAGTACTTC.